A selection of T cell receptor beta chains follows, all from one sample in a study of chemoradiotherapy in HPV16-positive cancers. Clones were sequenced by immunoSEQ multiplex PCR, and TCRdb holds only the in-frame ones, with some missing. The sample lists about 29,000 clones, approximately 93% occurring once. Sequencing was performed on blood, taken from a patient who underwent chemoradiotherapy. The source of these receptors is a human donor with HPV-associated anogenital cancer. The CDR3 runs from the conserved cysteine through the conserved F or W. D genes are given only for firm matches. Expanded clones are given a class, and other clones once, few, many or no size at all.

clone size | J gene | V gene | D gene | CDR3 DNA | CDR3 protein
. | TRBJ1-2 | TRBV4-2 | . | TGTGCCAGCAGCCATGGCACGTACTCGATTGGCTACACCTTC | CASSHGTYSIGYTF
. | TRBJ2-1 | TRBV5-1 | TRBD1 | TGCGCCAGCTTCGTGGGACAGAACTACAATGAGCAGTTCTTC | CASFVGQNYNEQFF
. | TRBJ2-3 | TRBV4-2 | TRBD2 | TGTGCCAGCAGCCTGACTAGCGGGGGGACCACAGATACGCAGTATTTT | CASSLTSGGTTDTQYF
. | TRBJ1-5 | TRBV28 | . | TGTGCCAGCAGTGACAGTCATCAGCCCCAGCATTTT | CASSDSHQPQHF
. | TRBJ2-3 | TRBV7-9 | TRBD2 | TGTGCCAGCAGCGCCGGGACTAGCGGGGGGGCCCGGGATACGCAGTATTTT | CASSAGTSGGARDTQYF
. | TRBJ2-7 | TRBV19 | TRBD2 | TGTGCCAGTAGTCCTCGCGGACTAGCCACACCTATCTACGAGCAGTACTTC | CASSPRGLATPIYEQYF
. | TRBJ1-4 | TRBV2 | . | TGTGCCAGCAGTATTTCCCGGGGGGCCCGGGAAAAACTGTTTTTT | CASSISRGAREKLFF
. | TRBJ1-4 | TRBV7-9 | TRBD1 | TGTGCCAGCCGGCCCGGGACAGGGAGAGAAAAACTGTTTTTT | CASRPGTGREKLFF
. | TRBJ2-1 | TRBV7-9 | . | TGTGCCAGCAGCCCGTCCAGTGAGCAGTTCTTC | CASSPSSEQFF
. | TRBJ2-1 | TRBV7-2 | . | TGTGCCAGCAGCTTAGCGCGGGGCTACAATGAGCAGTTCTTC | CASSLARGYNEQFF
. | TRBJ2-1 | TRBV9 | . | TGTGCCAGCAGCGTAGGACTGACCCCGGGTCATGAGCAGTTCTTC | CASSVGLTPGHEQFF
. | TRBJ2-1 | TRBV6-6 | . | TGTGCCAGCAGTTACCGAGACAGGAGCGATGAGCAGTTCTTC | CASSYRDRSDEQFF
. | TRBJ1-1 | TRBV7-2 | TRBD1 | TGTGCCAGCAGCGGAGAGACAGGGTTAAGGGCTTTCTTT | CASSGETGLRAFF
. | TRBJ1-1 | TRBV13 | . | TGTGCCAGCAGCTCGAGGACAGTAGTTCGGGAAGCTTTCTTT | CASSSRTVVREAFF
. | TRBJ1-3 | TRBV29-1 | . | TGCAGCGTGAACCTTGGACGGCTCTCTGGAAACACCATATATTTT | CSVNLGRLSGNTIYF
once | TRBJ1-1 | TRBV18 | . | TGTGCCAGCTCACCACGAGCCCAAAGGAACACTGAAGCTTTCTTT | CASSPRAQRNTEAFF
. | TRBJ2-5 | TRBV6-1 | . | TGTGCCACTACCCCGCCGTATTCCCAAGAGACCCAGTACTTC | CATTPPYSQETQYF
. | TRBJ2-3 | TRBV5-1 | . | TGCGCCAGCAGCTTGGCCTATACCCCGAGTGGCACAGATACGCAGTATTTT | CASSLAYTPSGTDTQYF
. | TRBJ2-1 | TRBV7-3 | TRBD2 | TGTGCCAGCAGTTCGCGGGGGGGCAACTACAATGAGCAGTTCTTC | CASSSRGGNYNEQFF
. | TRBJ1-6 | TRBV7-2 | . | TGTGCCAGCAGCTTAGCGGAAAGGGCCATCGTCTATAATTCACCCCTCCACTTT | CASSLAERAIVYNSPLHF
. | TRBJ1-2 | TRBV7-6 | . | TGTGCCAGCAGCTTAGTCCTGAACTATGGCTACACCTTC | CASSLVLNYGYTF
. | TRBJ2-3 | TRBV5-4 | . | TGTGCCAGCAGCCACCCTAGCGGCACAGATACGCAGTATTTT | CASSHPSGTDTQYF
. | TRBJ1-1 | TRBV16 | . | TGTGCCAGCACGATTGGGCGGTACACTGAAGCTTTCTTT | CASTIGRYTEAFF
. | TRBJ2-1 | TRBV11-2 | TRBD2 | TGTGCCAGCAGCCAAGGGACTAGGGAGTTCTTC | CASSQGTREFF
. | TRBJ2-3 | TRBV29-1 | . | TGCAGCGTTGACCGGGATACGCAGTATTTT | CSVDRDTQYF
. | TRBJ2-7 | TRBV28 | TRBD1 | TGTGCCAGCAGTTTTTCCGGGACAGGGCTCTACGAGCAGTACTTC | CASSFSGTGLYEQYF
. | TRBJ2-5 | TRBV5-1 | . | TGCGCCAGCAGCCCGGGGGGCGGGGAGACCCAGTACTTC | CASSPGGGETQYF
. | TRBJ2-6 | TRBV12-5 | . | TGTGCTAGTGCCCGGGGCAGCTCTGGGGCCAACGTCCTGACTTTC | CASARGSSGANVLTF
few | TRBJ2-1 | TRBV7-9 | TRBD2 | TGTGCCAGCAGCTTAGGGGGTAGCGGGAGGGCCAATGAGCAGTTCTTC | CASSLGGSGRANEQFF
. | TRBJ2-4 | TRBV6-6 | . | TGTGCCAGCATAGACAGTCTAGCCAAAAACATTCAGTACTTC | CASIDSLAKNIQYF
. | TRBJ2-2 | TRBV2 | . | TGTGCCAGCACCAGAACGGGGGGCAGGGGCGCCGGGGAGCTGTTTTTT | CASTRTGGRGAGELFF
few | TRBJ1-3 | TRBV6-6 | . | TGTGCCAGCAGTTACTCGGGGGGAGCTGGAAACACCATATATTTT | CASSYSGGAGNTIYF
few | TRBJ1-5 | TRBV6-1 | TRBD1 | TGTGCCAGCAGTGGGACAGGTAGCAATCAGCCCCAGCATTTT | CASSGTGSNQPQHF
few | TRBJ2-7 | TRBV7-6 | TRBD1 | TGTGCCAGCAGCCCGCTAACAGGGGGCGGGCAGTACTTC | CASSPLTGGGQYF
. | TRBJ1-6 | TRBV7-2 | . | TGTGCCAGCAGCGAGGCAAATAATTCACCCCTCCACTTT | CASSEANNSPLHF